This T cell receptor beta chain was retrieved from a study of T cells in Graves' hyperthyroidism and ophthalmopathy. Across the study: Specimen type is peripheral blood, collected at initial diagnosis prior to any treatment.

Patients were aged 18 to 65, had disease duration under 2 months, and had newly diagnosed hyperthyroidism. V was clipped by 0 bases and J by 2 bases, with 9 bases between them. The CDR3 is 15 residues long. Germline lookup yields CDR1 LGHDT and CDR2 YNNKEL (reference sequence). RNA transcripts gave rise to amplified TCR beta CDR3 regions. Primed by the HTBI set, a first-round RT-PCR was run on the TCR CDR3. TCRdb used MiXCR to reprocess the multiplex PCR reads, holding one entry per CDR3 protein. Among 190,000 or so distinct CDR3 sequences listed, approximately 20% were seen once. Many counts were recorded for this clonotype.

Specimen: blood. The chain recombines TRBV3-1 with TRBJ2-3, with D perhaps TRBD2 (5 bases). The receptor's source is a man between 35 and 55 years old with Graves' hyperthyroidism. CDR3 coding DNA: TGTGCCAGCAGCCAAGATTCGGGGAACACAGATACGCAGTATTTT. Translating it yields CASSQDSGNTDTQYF.